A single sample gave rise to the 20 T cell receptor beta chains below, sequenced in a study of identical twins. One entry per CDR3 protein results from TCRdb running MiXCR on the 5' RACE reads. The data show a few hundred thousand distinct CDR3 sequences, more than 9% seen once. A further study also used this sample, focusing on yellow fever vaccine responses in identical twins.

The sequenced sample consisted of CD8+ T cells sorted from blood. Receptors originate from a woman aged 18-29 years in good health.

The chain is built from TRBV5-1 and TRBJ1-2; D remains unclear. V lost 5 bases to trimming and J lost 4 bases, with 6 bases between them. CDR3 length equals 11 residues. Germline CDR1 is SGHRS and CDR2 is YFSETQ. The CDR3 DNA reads TGCGCCAGCAGAGGTGCCTATGGCTACACCTTC. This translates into CASRGAYGYTF.

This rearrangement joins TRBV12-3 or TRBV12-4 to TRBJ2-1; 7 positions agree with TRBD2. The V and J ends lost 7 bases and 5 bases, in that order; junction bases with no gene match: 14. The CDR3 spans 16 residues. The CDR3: CASTPLGAGAHNEQFF. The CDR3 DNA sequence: TGTGCCAGCACCCCCCTCGGGGCGGGAGCACACAATGAGCAGTTCTTC.

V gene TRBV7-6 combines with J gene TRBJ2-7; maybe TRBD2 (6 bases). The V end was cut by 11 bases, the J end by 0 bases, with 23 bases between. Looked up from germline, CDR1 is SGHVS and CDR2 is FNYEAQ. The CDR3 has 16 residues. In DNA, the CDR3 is TGTGCCCCCGGTGGGGGGTCACAAGGGAGCTCCTACGAGCAGTACTTC. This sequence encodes CAPGGGSQGSSYEQYF.

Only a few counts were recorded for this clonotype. CDR3 bases: TGTGCCAGCGAAAGCGGGAGCACAGATACGCAGTATTTT. Residues: CASESGSTDTQYF. The chain couples TRBV6-6 to TRBJ2-3, with TRBD2 as a possible D gene (6 bases). The ends were cut back, 8 bases at V and 0 bases at J, with 9 bases in the middle. The germline V gene has CDR1 MNHNY and CDR2 SVGAGI (reference sequence). This CDR3 is built from 13 residues.

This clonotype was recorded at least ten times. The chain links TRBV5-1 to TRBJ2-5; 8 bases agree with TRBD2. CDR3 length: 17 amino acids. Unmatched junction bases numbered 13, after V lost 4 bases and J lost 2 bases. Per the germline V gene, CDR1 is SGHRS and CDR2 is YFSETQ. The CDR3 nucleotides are TGCGCCAGCAGCGCGGGACTAGAGAGGCACGGGCAAGAGACCCAGTACTTC. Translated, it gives CASSAGLERHGQETQYF. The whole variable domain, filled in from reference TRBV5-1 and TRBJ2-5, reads KAGVTQTPRYLIKTRGQQVTLSCSPISGHRSVSWYQQTPGQGLQFLFEYFSETQRNKGNFPGRFSGRQFSNSRSEMNVSTLELGDSALYLCASSAGLERHGQETQYFGPGTRLLVL.

CDR3 nucleotide sequence: TGTGCCAGTAGTACGGACAGGTTCGATACCGGGGAGCTGTTTTTT. This translates into CASSTDRFDTGELFF. The V and J genes are TRBV19 and TRBJ2-2; TRBD1 matches at 7 bases. The CDR3 length is 15 residues. After removal of 4 bases from V and 5 bases from J, the junction contained 7 bases not matched to a gene. CDR1 is LNHDA, CDR2 SQIVND, per germline (reference sequence).

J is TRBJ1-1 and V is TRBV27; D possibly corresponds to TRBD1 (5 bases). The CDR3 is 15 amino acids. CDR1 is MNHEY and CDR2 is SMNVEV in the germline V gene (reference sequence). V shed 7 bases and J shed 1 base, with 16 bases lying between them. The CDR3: CASTTQRGENTEAFF. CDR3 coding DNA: TGTGCCAGCACCACCCAGAGGGGCGAGAACACTGAAGCTTTCTTT.

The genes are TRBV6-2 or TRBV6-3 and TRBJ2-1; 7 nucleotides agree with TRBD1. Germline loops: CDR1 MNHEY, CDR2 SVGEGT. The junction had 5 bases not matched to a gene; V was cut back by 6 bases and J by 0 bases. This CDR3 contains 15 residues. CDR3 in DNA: TGTGCCAGCAGCCGAACAGGGGACTCCTACAATGAGCAGTTCTTC. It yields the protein CASSRTGDSYNEQFF.

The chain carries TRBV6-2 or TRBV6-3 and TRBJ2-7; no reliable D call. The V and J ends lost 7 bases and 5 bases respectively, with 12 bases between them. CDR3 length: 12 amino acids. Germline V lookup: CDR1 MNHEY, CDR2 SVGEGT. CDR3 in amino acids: CASIGWSDEQYF. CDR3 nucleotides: TGTGCCAGCATAGGTTGGTCCGACGAGCAGTACTTC.

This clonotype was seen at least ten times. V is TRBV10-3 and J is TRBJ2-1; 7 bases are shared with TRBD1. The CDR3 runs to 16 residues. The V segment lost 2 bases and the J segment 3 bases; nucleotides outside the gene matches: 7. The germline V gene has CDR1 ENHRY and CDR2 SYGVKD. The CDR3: CAISERARGIYNEQFF. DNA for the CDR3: TGTGCCATCAGTGAGAGGGCCAGGGGGATCTACAATGAGCAGTTCTTC.

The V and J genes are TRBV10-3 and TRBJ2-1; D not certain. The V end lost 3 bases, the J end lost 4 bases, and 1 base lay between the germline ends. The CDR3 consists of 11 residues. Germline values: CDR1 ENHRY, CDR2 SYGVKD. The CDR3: CAISEYNEQFF. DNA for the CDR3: TGTGCCATCAGTGAATACAATGAGCAGTTCTTC.

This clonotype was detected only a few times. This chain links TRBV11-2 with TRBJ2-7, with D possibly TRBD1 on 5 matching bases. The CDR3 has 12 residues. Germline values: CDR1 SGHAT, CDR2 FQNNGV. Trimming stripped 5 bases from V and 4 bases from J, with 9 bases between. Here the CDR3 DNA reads TGTGCCAGCAGCCTGGGGCAGTACGAGCAGTACGTC. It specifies CASSLGQYEQYV.

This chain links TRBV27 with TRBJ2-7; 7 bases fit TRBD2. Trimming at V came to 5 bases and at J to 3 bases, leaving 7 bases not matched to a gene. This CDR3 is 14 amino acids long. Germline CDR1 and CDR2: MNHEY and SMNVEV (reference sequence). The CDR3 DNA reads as TGTGCCAGCAGTAGAACTAGCGCCGGCTACGAGCAGTACTTC. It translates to CASSRTSAGYEQYF.

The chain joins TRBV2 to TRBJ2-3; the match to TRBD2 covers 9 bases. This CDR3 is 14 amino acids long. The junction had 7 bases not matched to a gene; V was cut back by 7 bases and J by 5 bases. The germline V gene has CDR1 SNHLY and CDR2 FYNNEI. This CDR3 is CASTAASGIDTQYF. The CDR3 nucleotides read TGTGCCAGCACGGCGGCTAGCGGGATAGATACGCAGTATTTT.

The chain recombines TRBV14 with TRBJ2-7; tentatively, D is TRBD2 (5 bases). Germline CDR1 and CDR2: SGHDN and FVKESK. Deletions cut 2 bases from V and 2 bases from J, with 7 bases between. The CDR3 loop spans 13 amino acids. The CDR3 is CASSQWGAYEQYF. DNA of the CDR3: TGTGCCAGCAGCCAATGGGGAGCCTACGAGCAGTACTTC.

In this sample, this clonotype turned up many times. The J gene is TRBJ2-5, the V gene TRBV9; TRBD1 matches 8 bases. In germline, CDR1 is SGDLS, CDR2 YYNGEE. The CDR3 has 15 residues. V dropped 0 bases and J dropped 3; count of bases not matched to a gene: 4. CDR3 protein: CASSVAGQGKETQYF. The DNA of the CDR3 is TGTGCCAGCAGCGTAGCTGGACAGGGAAAAGAGACCCAGTACTTC.

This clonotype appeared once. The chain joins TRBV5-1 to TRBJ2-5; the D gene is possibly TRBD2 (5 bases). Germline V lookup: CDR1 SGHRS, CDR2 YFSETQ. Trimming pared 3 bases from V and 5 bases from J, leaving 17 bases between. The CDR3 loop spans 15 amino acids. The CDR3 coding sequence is TGCGCCAGCAGCTCGGGGTCCTCCGGTGGGGAGACCCAGTACTTC. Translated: CASSSGSSGGETQYF.

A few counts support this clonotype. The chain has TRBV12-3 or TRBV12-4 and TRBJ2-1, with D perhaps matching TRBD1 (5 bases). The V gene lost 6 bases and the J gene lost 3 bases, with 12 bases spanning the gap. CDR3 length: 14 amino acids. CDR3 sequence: CASRVDSFYNEQFF. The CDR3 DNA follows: TGTGCCAGCAGGGTAGACAGTTTCTACAATGAGCAGTTCTTC.

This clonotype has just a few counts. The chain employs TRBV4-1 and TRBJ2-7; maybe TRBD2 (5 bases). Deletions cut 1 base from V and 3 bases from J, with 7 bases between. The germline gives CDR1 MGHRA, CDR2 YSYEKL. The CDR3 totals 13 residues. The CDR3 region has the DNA TGCGCCAGCAGCCAAGGGGGAGTCTACGAGCAGTACTTC. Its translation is CASSQGGVYEQYF.

The CDR3 protein is CASSQDLREGLGGELFF. CDR3 coding DNA: TGTGCCAGCAGCCAAGATTTGCGGGAGGGCCTCGGGGGGGAGCTGTTTTTT. The rearrangement uses TRBV3-1 and TRBJ2-2, with 9 bases matching TRBD2. The CDR3 is made up of 17 amino acids. Germline CDR1 reads LGHDT; CDR2 reads YNNKEL (reference sequence). J was trimmed by 8 bases and V by 0 bases; bases with no gene match: 10.